The 8 T cell receptor beta chains below come from one sample, sequenced in a study of T cell clonality in common variable immunodeficiency. Sequenced by immunoSEQ multiplex PCR; TCRdb stores in-frame clones only, minus some. Altogether 50,000 to 60,000 clones were found in the sample, and no singletons occur. The material sequenced was peripheral blood mononuclear cells. Receptors were obtained from a person aged 18 to 75 in good health.

There are many counts of this clone. The read terminates 3 residues before the CDR3 end, so the remaining end is supplied by the germline J gene. The rearrangement joins TRBV30 to TRBJ1-1; no definite D call. V lost 8 bases and J 1 base, leaving 8 bases between the germline ends. Germline V gives CDR1 GTSNPN, CDR2 SVGIG (reference sequence). The CDR3 has 11 residues. The CDR3: CALERNTEAFF. CDR3 DNA, as far as it was read: TGTGCCCTGGAGCGGAACACTGAA.

This clone was recorded a few times. The read is 3 residues too short to cover the CDR3 end, so that end is filled in from the germline J gene. This rearrangement joins TRBV19 to TRBJ1-6; a possible D gene is TRBD1 (5 bases). The ends were cut back, 1 base at V and 5 bases at J, with 6 bases in the middle. The germline CDR1 and CDR2 sequences are LNHDA and SQIVND (reference sequence). This CDR3 is built from 14 residues. CDR3 residues: CASSIGQHNSPLHF. The DNA read from the CDR3 is TGTGCCAGTAGTATAGGACAGCATAATTCACCC.

This clone has just a few counts. The observed sequence ends 3 residues before the CDR3 terminus, with the missing tail filled in from the germline J gene. The J gene is TRBJ1-6, the V gene TRBV7-9; possibly TRBD1 for D (5 bases). CDR1 and CDR2 (germline): SEHNR, FQNEAQ (reference sequence). The CDR3 is made up of 15 amino acids. Trimming removed 1 base at V and 8 bases at J, with 12 bases between. CDR3 amino acids: CASSLVAGMDSPLHF. The sequenced part of the CDR3 DNA is TGTGCCAGCAGCTTAGTGGCAGGGATGGATTCACCC.

This clone was counted at least ten times. Sequencing ends 3 residues short of the CDR3 end; the germline J gene provides the rest. V usage is TRBV6-2 or TRBV6-3 and J usage is TRBJ1-2, with D maybe TRBD1 (5 bases). The germline V and J ends were trimmed by 9 bases and 3 bases, with 14 bases remaining between them. The V gene's germline CDR1 is MNHEY and CDR2 SVGEGT. This CDR3 spans 13 amino acids. The CDR3 protein is CASSLTEDYGYTF. The covered CDR3 bases are TGTGCCAGTTCCCTGACAGAAGACTATGGC.

This clone was counted many times. The read ends 3 residues shy of where the CDR3 ends; the end is completed using the germline J gene. This chain joins TRBV18 and TRBJ2-7; possible D gene TRBD1, 5 bases. CDR3 length: 14 amino acids. V was clipped by 2 bases and J by 2 bases, with 10 bases between them. CDR1 is KGHSH, CDR2 LQKENI, per germline. The CDR3 DNA, read in part, is TGTGCCAGCTCACCAACAGGCAGTACCTACGAG. Encoded protein: CASSPTGSTYE. The whole CDR3 protein is CASSPTGSTYEQYF.

In its sample, this clone was seen many times. The CDR3 extends 3 residues past the end of the read, so its final part is completed from the germline J gene. The chain uses TRBV7-9 and TRBJ1-1, with D possibly matching TRBD1 (5 bases). V was cut by 5 bases and J by 2 bases, with 12 bases left in between. This CDR3 is 14 amino acids long. Germline loops: CDR1 SEHNR, CDR2 FQNEAQ (reference sequence). The CDR3 loop is CASSPTGLNTEAFF. The sequenced CDR3 bases are TGTGCCAGCAGCCCCACAGGCCTCAACACTGAA.

At least ten counts were recorded for this clone. The sequence runs out 3 residues before the end of the CDR3; the remainder is reconstructed from the germline J gene. The gene calls are TRBV11-2 and TRBJ1-1; D is possibly TRBD1 (5 bases). Trimming shortened V by 5 bases and J by 0 bases, and 13 bases separated the two germline ends. Germline values: CDR1 SGHAT, CDR2 FQNNGV. CDR3 length: 15 amino acids. Incomplete CDR3 DNA: TGTGCCAGCAGCCCGACAGAGACCGTGAACACTGAA. This codes for CASSPTETVNTE. The entire CDR3 reads CASSPTETVNTEAFF.

This clone was counted ten times or more. Sequencing ends 3 residues short of the CDR3 end; the germline J gene provides the rest. The rearrangement uses TRBV20-1 and TRBJ2-2, with D maybe TRBD1 (5 bases). Germline V gene lookup returns CDR1 DFQATT and CDR2 SNEGSKA (reference sequence). CDR3 size: 14 residues. CDR3 protein: CSAMSAAGISLLFF. Partial CDR3 DNA: TGCAGTGCTATGAGTGCGGCAGGGATTTCCTTG.